The text below deals with one TCR beta chain. Its antigen is not known. The sample is drawn from a study of T cell responses to AZD1222 COVID-19 vaccine. For the study at large: Researchers grouped second doses given at about 4 or about 12 weeks into one pool.

Libraries were prepared by immunoSEQ multiplex PCR; TCRdb keeps only in-frame clonotypes and omits some of them. The sample has 250,000 or so clones, 85% to 95% seen once. This CDR3 comprises 13 residues. Germline trimming cut 3 bases from V and 10 bases from J; bases unmatched to any gene: 7. Germline values: CDR1 MNHEY, CDR2 SMNVEV (reference sequence). Study results and limitations: A mostly white British donor set with more females was recruited, and clonal diversity was possibly underestimated. The study found Spike-specific TCR breadth and depth rose after two AZD1222 doses.

V and J are TRBV27 and TRBJ2-7, with 9 positions matching TRBD2. The clonotype originates from an adult in good health. Sequenced here: peripheral blood, sampled on day 0 of AZD1222 vaccination. In nucleotides, the CDR3 is TGTGCCAGCAGTTTGACTAGCGGCCTACCCCAGTACTTC. Its protein product is CASSLTSGLPQYF.